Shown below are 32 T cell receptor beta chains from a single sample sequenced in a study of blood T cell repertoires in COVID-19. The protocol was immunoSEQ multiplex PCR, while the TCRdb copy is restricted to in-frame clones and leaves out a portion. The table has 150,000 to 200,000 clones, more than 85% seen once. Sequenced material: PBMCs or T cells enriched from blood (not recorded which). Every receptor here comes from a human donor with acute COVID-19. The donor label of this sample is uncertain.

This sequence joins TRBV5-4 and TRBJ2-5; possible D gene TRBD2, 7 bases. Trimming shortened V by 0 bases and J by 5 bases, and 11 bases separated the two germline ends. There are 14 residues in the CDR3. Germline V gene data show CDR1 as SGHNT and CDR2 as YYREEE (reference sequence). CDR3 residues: CASSLGGGPETQYF. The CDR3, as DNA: TGTGCCAGCAGCTTGGGGGGGGGCCCGGAGACCCAGTACTTC.

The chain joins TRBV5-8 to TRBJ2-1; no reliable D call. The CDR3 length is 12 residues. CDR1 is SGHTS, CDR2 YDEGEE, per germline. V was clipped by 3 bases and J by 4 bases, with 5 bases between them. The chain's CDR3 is CASSSLYNEQFF. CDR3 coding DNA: TGTGCCAGCAGCTCCCTATACAATGAGCAGTTCTTC.

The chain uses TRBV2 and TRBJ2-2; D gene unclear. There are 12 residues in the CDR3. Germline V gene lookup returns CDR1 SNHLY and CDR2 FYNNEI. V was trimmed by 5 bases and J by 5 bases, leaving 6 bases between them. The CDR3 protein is CASSPQTGELFF. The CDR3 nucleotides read TGTGCCAGCAGTCCCCAGACCGGGGAGCTGTTTTTT. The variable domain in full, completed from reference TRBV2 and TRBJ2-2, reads EPEVTQTPSHQVTQMGQEVILRCVPISNHLYFYWYRQILGQKVEFLVSFYNNEISEKSEIFDDQFSVERPDGSNFTLKIRSTKLEDSAMYFCASSPQTGELFFGEGSRLTVL.

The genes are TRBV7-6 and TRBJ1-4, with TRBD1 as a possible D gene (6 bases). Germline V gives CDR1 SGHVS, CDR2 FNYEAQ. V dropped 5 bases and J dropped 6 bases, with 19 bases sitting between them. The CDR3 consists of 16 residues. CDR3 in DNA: TGTGCCAGCAGCCACACGGCGGCCAGGGGTTATGAAAAACTGTTTTTT. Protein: CASSHTAARGYEKLFF.

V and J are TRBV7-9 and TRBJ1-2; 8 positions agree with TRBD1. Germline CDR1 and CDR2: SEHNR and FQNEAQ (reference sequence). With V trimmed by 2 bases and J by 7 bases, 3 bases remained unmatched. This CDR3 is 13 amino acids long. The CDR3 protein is CASSLPQGAGYTF. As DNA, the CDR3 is TGTGCCAGCAGCTTACCCCAGGGGGCTGGCTACACCTTC. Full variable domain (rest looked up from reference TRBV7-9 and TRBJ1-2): DTGVSQNPRHKITKRGQNVTFRCDPISEHNRLYWYRQTLGQGPEFLTYFQNEAQLEKSRLLSDRFSAERPKGSFSTLEIQRTEQGDSAMYLCASSLPQGAGYTFGSGTRLTVV.

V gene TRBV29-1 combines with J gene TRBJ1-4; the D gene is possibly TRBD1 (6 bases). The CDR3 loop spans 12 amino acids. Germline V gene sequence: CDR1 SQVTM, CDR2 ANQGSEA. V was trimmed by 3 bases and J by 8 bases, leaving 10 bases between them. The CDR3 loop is CSVEVQGEKLFF. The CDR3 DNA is TGCAGCGTTGAGGTCCAGGGGGAAAAACTGTTTTTT.

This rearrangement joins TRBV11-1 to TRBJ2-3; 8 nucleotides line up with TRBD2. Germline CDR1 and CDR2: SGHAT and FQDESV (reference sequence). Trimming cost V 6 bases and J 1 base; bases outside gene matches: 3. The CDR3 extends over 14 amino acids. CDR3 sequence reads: CASSLSGGTDTQYF. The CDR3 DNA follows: TGTGCCAGCAGTCTTAGCGGGGGCACAGATACGCAGTATTTT.

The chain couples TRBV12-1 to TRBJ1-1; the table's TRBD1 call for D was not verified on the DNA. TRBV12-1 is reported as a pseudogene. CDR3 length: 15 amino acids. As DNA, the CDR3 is TGTGCCAGCAGCGCCCGACAGGGGGAAAGCACTGAAGCTTTCTTT. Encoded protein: CASSARQGESTEAFF.

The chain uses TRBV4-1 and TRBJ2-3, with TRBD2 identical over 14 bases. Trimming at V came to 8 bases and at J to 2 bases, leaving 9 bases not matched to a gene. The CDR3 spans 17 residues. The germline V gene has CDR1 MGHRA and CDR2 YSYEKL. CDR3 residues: CASAGTSGGLNTDTQYF. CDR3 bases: TGCGCCAGCGCGGGGACTAGCGGGGGTTTAAACACAGATACGCAGTATTTT.

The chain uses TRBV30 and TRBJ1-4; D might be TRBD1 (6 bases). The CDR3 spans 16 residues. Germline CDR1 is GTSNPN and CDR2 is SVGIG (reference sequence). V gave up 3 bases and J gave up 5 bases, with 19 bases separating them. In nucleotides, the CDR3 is TGTGCCTGGAGGGAGGAGGCTGGGGGCTCGAATGAAAAACTGTTTTTT. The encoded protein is CAWREEAGGSNEKLFF.

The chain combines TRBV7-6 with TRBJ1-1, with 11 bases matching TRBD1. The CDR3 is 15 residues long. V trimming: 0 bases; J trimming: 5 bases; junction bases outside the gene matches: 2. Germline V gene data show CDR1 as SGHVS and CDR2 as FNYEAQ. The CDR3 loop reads CASSLAGTGGTEAFF. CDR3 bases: TGTGCCAGCAGCTTAGCCGGGACAGGGGGGACTGAAGCTTTCTTT.

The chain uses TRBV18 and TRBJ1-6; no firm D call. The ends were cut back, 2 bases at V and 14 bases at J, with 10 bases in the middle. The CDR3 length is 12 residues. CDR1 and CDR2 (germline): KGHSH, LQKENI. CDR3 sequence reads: CASSPKEGTLHF. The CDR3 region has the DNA TGTGCCAGCTCACCAAAAGAGGGAACCCTCCACTTT.

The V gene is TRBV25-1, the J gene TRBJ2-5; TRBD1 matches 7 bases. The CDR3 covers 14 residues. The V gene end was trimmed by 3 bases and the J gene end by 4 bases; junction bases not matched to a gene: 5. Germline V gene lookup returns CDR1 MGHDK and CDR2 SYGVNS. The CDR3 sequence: CASSEARGTETQYF. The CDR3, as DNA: TGTGCCAGCAGTGAGGCCAGGGGGACAGAGACCCAGTACTTC.

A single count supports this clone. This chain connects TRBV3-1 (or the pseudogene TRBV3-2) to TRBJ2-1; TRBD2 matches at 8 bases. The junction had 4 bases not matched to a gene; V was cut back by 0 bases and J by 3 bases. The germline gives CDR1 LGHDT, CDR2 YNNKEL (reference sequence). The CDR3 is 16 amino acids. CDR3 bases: TGTGCCAGCAGCCAAGAGGGTAGCGGGGACTACAATGAGCAGTTCTTC. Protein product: CASSQEGSGDYNEQFF.

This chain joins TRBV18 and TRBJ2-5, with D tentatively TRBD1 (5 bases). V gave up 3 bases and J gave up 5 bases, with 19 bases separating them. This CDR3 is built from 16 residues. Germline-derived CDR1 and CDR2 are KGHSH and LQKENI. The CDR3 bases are TGTGCCAGCTCACCTCCCCGGCAGGGTGTTGGGGAGACCCAGTACTTC. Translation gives CASSPPRQGVGETQYF.

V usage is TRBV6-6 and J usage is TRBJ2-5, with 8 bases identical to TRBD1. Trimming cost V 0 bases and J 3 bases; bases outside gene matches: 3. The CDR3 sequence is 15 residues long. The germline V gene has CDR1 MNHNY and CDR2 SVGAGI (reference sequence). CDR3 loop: CASSYSGTGKETQYF. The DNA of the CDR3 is TGTGCCAGCAGTTACTCGGGGACAGGAAAAGAGACCCAGTACTTC.

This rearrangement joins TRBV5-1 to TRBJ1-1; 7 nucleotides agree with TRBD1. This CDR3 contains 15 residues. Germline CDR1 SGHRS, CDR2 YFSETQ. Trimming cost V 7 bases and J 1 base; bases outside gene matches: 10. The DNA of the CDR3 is TGCGCCAGCGAAGAAACCGGGACAGAGAACACTGAAGCTTTCTTT. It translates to CASEETGTENTEAFF.

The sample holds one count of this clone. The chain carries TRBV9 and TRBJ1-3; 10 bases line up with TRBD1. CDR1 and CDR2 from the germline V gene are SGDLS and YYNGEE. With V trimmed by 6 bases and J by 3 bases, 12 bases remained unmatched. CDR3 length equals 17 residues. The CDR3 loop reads CASIVPGQGPGGNTIYF. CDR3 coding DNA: TGTGCCAGCATCGTCCCGGGACAGGGGCCGGGTGGAAACACCATATATTTT.

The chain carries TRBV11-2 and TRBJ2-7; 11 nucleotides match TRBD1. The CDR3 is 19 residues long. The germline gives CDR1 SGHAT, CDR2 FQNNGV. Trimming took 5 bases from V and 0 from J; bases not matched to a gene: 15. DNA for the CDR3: TGTGCCAGCAGCCTCTTAGTTGGGACAGGGGGGTCCAGCTCCTACGAGCAGTACTTC. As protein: CASSLLVGTGGSSSYEQYF.

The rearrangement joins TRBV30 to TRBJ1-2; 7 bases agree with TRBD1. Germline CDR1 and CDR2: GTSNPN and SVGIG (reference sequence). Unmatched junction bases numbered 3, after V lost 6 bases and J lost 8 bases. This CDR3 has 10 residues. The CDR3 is CACSGGGYTF. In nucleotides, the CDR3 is TGTGCCTGTTCAGGGGGGGGCTACACCTTC. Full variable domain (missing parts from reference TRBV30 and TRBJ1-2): SQTIHQWPATLVQPVGSPLSLECTVEGTSNPNLYWYRQAAGRGLQLLFYSVGIGQISSEVPQNLSASRPQDRQFILSSKKLLLSDSGFYLCACSGGGYTFGSGTRLTVV.

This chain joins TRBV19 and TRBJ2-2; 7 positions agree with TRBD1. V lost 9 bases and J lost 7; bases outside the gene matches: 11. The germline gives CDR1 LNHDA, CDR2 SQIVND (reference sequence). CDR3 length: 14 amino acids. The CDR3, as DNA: TGTGCCAGCAGAGACGGGACAGTTTACGGGGAGCTGTTTTTT. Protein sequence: CASRDGTVYGELFF. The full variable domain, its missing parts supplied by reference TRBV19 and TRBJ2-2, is DGGITQSPKYLFRKEGQNVTLSCEQNLNHDAMYWYRQDPGQGLRLIYYSQIVNDFQKGDIAEGYSVSREKKESFPLTVTSAQKNPTAFYLCASRDGTVYGELFFGEGSRLTVL.

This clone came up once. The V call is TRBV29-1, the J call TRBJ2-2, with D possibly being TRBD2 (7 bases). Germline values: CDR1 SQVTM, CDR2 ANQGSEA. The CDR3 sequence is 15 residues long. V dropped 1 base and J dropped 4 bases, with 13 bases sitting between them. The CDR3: CSVEGKGGGTGELFF. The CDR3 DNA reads TGCAGCGTTGAAGGCAAGGGAGGGGGCACCGGGGAGCTGTTTTTT.

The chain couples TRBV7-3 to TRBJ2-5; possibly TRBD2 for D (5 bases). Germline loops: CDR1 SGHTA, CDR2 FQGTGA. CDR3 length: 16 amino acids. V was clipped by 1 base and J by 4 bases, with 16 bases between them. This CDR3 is CASSLRERFFSETQYF. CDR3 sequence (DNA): TGTGCCAGCAGCTTAAGGGAGCGGTTCTTCTCAGAGACCCAGTACTTC.

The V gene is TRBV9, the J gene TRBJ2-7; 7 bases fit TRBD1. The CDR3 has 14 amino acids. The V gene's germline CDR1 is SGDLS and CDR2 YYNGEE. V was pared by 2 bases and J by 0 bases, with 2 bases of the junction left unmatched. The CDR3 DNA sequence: TGTGCCAGCAGCGTCGACAGGGTCTCCTACGAGCAGTACTTC. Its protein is CASSVDRVSYEQYF.

This CDR3 is CASSNRQNTEAFF. CDR3 sequence (DNA): TGTGCCAGCAGTAACAGACAGAACACTGAAGCTTTCTTT. V and J are TRBV27 and TRBJ1-1; no firm D call. CDR3 size: 13 residues. Trimming left V 5 bases short and J 1 base short, with 8 bases between. From germline, CDR1 is MNHEY and CDR2 SMNVEV (reference sequence).

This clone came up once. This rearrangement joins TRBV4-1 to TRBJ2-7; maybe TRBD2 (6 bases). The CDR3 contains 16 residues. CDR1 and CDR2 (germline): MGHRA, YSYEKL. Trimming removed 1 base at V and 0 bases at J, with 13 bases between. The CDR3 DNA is TGCGCCAGCAGCCAAGTAGCAGGGAGGAGCTCCTACGAGCAGTACTTC. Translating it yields CASSQVAGRSSYEQYF.

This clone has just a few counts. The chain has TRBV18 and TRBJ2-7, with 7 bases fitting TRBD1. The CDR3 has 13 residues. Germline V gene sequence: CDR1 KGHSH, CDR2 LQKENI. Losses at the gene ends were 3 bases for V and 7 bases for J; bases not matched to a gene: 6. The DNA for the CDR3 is TGTGCCAGCTCACCGGGACAGATTGGGGAGCAGTACTTC. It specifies CASSPGQIGEQYF.

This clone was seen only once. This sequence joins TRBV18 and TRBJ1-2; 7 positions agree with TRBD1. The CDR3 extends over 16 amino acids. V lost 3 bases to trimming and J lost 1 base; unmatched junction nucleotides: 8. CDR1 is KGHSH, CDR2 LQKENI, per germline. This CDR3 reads CASSPQGQLSNYGYTF. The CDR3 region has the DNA TGTGCCAGCTCACCCCAGGGACAGCTGAGTAACTATGGCTACACCTTC.

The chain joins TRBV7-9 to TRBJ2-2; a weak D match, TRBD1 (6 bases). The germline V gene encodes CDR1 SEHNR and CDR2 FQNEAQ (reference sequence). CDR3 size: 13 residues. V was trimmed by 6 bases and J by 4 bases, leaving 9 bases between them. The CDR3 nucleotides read TGTGCCAGCAGGCTACAGGGCACCGGGGAGCTGTTTTTT. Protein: CASRLQGTGELFF. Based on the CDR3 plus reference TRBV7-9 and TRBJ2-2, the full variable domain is DTGVSQNPRHKITKRGQNVTFRCDPISEHNRLYWYRQTLGQGPEFLTYFQNEAQLEKSRLLSDRFSAERPKGSFSTLEIQRTEQGDSAMYLCASRLQGTGELFFGEGSRLTVL.

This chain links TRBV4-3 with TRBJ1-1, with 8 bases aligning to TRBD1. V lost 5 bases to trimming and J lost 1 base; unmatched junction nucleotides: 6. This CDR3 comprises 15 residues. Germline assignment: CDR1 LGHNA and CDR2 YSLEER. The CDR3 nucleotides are TGCGCCAGCAGCTGGGGGACAGGCCGGAACACTGAAGCTTTCTTT. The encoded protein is CASSWGTGRNTEAFF.

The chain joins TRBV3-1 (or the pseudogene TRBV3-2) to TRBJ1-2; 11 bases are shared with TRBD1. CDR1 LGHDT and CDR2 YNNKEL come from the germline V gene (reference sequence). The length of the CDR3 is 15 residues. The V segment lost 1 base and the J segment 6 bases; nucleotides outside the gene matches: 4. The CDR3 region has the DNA TGTGCCAGCAGCCAAGGGGACAGGGGGAGAGATGGCTACACCTTC. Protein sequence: CASSQGDRGRDGYTF.

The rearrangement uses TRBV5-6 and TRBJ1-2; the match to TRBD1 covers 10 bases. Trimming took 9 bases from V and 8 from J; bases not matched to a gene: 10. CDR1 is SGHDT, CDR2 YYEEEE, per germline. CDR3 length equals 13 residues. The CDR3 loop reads CATLRQGAMGYTF. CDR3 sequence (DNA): TGTGCCACACTGCGACAGGGGGCAATGGGCTACACCTTC.